The 26 T cell receptor beta chains presented below share a single source sample, sequenced in a study of blood T cell repertoires in COVID-19. Profiling relied on immunoSEQ multiplex PCR, and the TCRdb table lists in-frame clones only, not all of them. The table records tens of thousands of clones, around 75% of them present only once. Sequencing was done on a sample of peripheral blood. All receptors come from a woman older than 75 with active or convalescent COVID-19.

The chain carries TRBV2 and TRBJ1-2; no clear D. This CDR3 has 14 amino acids. With 6 bases removed from V and 2 bases from J, the gap between germline ends came to 13 bases. Germline V CDR1 and CDR2: SNHLY, FYNNEI. The CDR3 loop reads CASRAPGFNYGYTF. In DNA, the CDR3 is TGTGCCAGCAGGGCGCCGGGGTTCAACTATGGCTACACCTTC.

The V gene is TRBV30, the J gene TRBJ1-2; D remains ambiguous. With 5 bases removed from V and 8 bases from J, the gap between germline ends came to 21 bases. Germline CDR1 and CDR2: GTSNPN and SVGIG (reference sequence). This CDR3 contains 14 residues. In nucleotides, the CDR3 is TGTGCCTGGGGACCGGTAGGGTCAAGGAGGGGCTACACCTTC. Its translation is CAWGPVGSRRGYTF. Based on the CDR3 plus reference TRBV30 and TRBJ1-2, the full variable domain is SQTIHQWPATLVQPVGSPLSLECTVEGTSNPNLYWYRQAAGRGLQLLFYSVGIGQISSEVPQNLSASRPQDRQFILSSKKLLLSDSGFYLCAWGPVGSRRGYTFGSGTRLTVV.

This clone was observed once. This chain joins TRBV19 and TRBJ2-1, with a weak D call TRBD2 (6 bases). Per the germline V gene, CDR1 is LNHDA and CDR2 is SQIVND (reference sequence). This CDR3 has 15 residues. The germline V and J ends were trimmed by 5 bases and 2 bases, with 13 bases remaining between them. CDR3 sequence (DNA): TGTGCCAGTAGTTCCGCGGGACTTACCTACAATGAGCAGTTCTTC. This codes for CASSSAGLTYNEQFF.

The chain is built from TRBV19 and TRBJ1-6; the match to TRBD1 covers 7 bases. V shed 8 bases and J 4 bases; nucleotides not matched to a gene: 2. The CDR3 sequence is 13 residues long. The germline V gene encodes CDR1 LNHDA and CDR2 SQIVND (reference sequence). CDR3 bases: TGTGCCAGTGTACAGGGGTATAATTCACCCCTCCACTTT. Translating gives CASVQGYNSPLHF.

In its sample, this clone was seen a few times. V and J are TRBV7-2 and TRBJ1-2; the match to TRBD1 covers 7 bases. Germline V gene sequence: CDR1 SGHTA, CDR2 FQGNSA. Trimming cost V 5 bases and J 1 base; bases outside gene matches: 4. CDR3 length: 14 residues. The CDR3 loop reads CASSLGGDNYGYTF. The CDR3, as DNA: TGTGCCAGCAGCCTAGGGGGCGATAACTATGGCTACACCTTC.

The V call is TRBV5-1, the J call TRBJ2-2, with 9 bases aligning to TRBD1. The CDR3 spans 16 residues. V shed 3 bases, J shed 5 bases, and the junction held 8 bases outside the gene matches. The V gene's germline CDR1 is SGHRS and CDR2 YFSETQ. CDR3 in amino acids: CASSSGQGKGTGELFF. CDR3 in DNA: TGCGCCAGCAGCTCCGGACAGGGGAAAGGAACCGGGGAGCTGTTTTTT.

CDR3 region: CASSPTVYEQYF. The CDR3 nucleotides are TGTGCCAGCAGTCCGACTGTCTACGAGCAGTACTTC. The chain carries TRBV12-3 or TRBV12-4 and TRBJ2-7; D gene uncertain. This CDR3 comprises 12 residues. Deletions cut 5 bases from V and 3 bases from J, with 8 bases between.

V and J are TRBV2 and TRBJ1-6; D is ambiguous. CDR3 length equals 14 residues. Per the germline V gene, CDR1 is SNHLY and CDR2 is FYNNEI. Trimming removed 6 bases at V and 10 bases at J, with 16 bases between. DNA for the CDR3: TGTGCCAGCAGCGAGAGGCCCAACCTATCACCCCTCCACTTT. Amino acid sequence: CASSERPNLSPLHF. Combining the CDR3 with reference TRBV2 and TRBJ1-6 gives the whole variable domain EPEVTQTPSHQVTQMGQEVILRCVPISNHLYFYWYRQILGQKVEFLVSFYNNEISEKSEIFDDQFSVERPDGSNFTLKIRSTKLEDSAMYFCASSERPNLSPLHFGNGTRLTVT.

In its sample, this clone was seen once. The genes are TRBV2 and TRBJ1-6; 7 nucleotides match TRBD1. The CDR3 has 14 amino acids. V trimming: 9 bases; J trimming: 5 bases; junction bases outside the gene matches: 7. In germline, CDR1 is SNHLY, CDR2 FYNNEI. The CDR3, as DNA: TGTGCCAGGGGCCTGGGACAGCATAATTCACCCCTCCACTTT. Residues: CARGLGQHNSPLHF.

The rearrangement joins TRBV7-3 to TRBJ1-1, with TRBD1 identical over 7 bases. The CDR3 spans 15 residues. Looked up from germline, CDR1 is SGHTA and CDR2 is FQGTGA. The V segment lost 4 bases and the J segment 0 bases; nucleotides outside the gene matches: 5. The CDR3 here is CASSSQGLLNTEAFF. The CDR3 bases are TGTGCCAGCAGCTCACAGGGGCTACTGAACACTGAAGCTTTCTTT.

The chain couples TRBV4-2 to TRBJ1-1; weak D call: TRBD1 (5 bases). The CDR3 loop spans 15 amino acids. The V and J ends lost 0 bases and 3 bases respectively, with 11 bases between them. Germline values: CDR1 LGHNA, CDR2 YNFKEQ. CDR3 DNA sequence: TGTGCCAGCAGCCAAGACCCCTCGGGGGACACTGAAGCTTTCTTT. Its protein is CASSQDPSGDTEAFF.

The chain joins TRBV28 to TRBJ1-3; 8 bases are a match to TRBD1. There are 18 residues in the CDR3. The junction had 17 bases not matched to a gene; V was cut back by 4 bases and J by 6 bases. In germline, CDR1 is MDHEN, CDR2 SYDVKM. CDR3 in DNA: TGTGCCAGCAGTTATGTAGGGCGGACAGGGTGGTATGAAAACACCATATATTTT. Its protein is CASSYVGRTGWYENTIYF.

The V gene is TRBV11-3, the J gene TRBJ2-2; 9 nucleotides align to TRBD1. The CDR3 sequence is 16 residues long. Germline V gene sequence: CDR1 SGHNT, CDR2 YENEEA. J lost 1 base, V lost 5 bases, and 5 bases had no gene match. The CDR3 DNA is TGTGCCAGCAGCGTCGGGACAGGGTTGAACACCGGGGAGCTGTTTTTT. Protein: CASSVGTGLNTGELFF. The complete variable domain, with remaining parts taken from reference TRBV11-3 and TRBJ2-2, reads EAGVVQSPRYKIIEKKQPVAFWCNPISGHNTLYWYLQNLGQGPELLIRYENEEAVDDSQLPKDRFSAERLKGVDSTLKIQPAELGDSAVYLCASSVGTGLNTGELFFGEGSRLTVL.

The genes are TRBV7-2 and TRBJ2-7, with 7 bases aligning to TRBD2. Germline CDR1 is SGHTA and CDR2 is FQGNSA. After removal of 2 bases from V and 0 bases from J, the junction contained 7 bases not matched to a gene. The CDR3 has 16 residues. The CDR3 sequence: CASSLRVAGPSYEQYF. The CDR3 bases are TGTGCCAGCAGCTTAAGGGTAGCGGGCCCCTCCTACGAGCAGTACTTC.

The chain recombines TRBV7-8 with TRBJ1-4; possible D gene TRBD1, 5 bases. Between the trimmed V and J ends, which lost 5 bases and 11 bases, there was a span of 12 bases. The CDR3 totals 12 residues. Germline V gene sequence: CDR1 SGHVS, CDR2 FQNEAQ. The CDR3 DNA reads TGTGCCAGCAGCCTCCATCGACAGAAACTGTTTTTT. Protein product: CASSLHRQKLFF.

This clone was observed once. This sequence joins TRBV5-1 and TRBJ1-5; D uncertain. Per the germline V gene, CDR1 is SGHRS and CDR2 is YFSETQ. The V end lost 0 bases, the J end lost 0 bases, and 7 bases lay between the germline ends. CDR3 length: 15 residues. The CDR3 bases are TGCGCCAGCAGCTTGGGGGCAGGTAGCAATCAGCCCCAGCATTTT. It encodes CASSLGAGSNQPQHF.

This sequence joins TRBV11-1 and TRBJ1-6; 11 bases map to TRBD1. This CDR3 spans 14 amino acids. Germline V lookup: CDR1 SGHAT, CDR2 FQDESV (reference sequence). With V trimmed by 3 bases and J by 10 bases, 2 bases remained unmatched. The CDR3 is CASSFGQGASPLHF. The CDR3 nucleotides read TGTGCCAGCAGCTTCGGACAGGGGGCATCACCCCTCCACTTT.

The chain employs TRBV7-8 and TRBJ1-3; TRBD1 matches at 8 bases. V lost 1 base, J lost 3 bases, and 2 bases stayed unmatched. The CDR3 is 15 amino acids. Per germline, CDR1 SGHVS and CDR2 FQNEAQ. The CDR3 spells CASSLGQGFGNTIYF. The CDR3 DNA reads as TGTGCCAGCAGCTTAGGACAGGGGTTTGGAAACACCATATATTTT.

The chain combines TRBV5-3 with TRBJ2-7; D unclear. TRBV5-3 is an ORF, and what it does is uncertain. Trimming left V 2 bases short and J 1 base short, with 4 bases between. The CDR3 is 12 residues long. CDR3 in amino acids: CARSFLSYEQYF. Here the CDR3 DNA reads TGTGCCAGAAGCTTCCTTTCCTACGAGCAGTACTTC.

The genes are TRBV28 and TRBJ1-1; 9 bases fit TRBD1. The length of the CDR3 is 15 residues. The V gene end was trimmed by 3 bases and the J gene end by 8 bases; junction bases not matched to a gene: 10. The germline gives CDR1 MDHEN, CDR2 SYDVKM. The CDR3 loop is CASSFTGGAYREAFF. For the CDR3, the DNA is TGTGCCAGCAGTTTCACAGGGGGCGCTTACAGGGAAGCTTTCTTT.

This chain connects TRBV7-2 to TRBJ2-5, with TRBD2 as a possible D gene (7 bases). CDR1 is SGHTA and CDR2 is FQGNSA in the germline V gene. The CDR3 loop spans 15 amino acids. The ends were cut back, 0 bases at V and 2 bases at J, with 10 bases in the middle. The CDR3 DNA follows: TGTGCCAGCAGCTTAGCGGGGGGGCGGCAAGAGACCCAGTACTTC. Translating it yields CASSLAGGRQETQYF.

V usage is TRBV28 and J usage is TRBJ1-1; tentatively, D is TRBD1 (5 bases). The germline V gene encodes CDR1 MDHEN and CDR2 SYDVKM. V was clipped by 7 bases and J by 7 bases, with 19 bases between them. The CDR3 length is 14 residues. CDR3 region: CASTGHPQEVEAFF. CDR3 nucleotide sequence: TGTGCCAGCACCGGACACCCCCAAGAAGTTGAAGCTTTCTTT.

The chain couples TRBV3-1 (or the pseudogene TRBV3-2) to TRBJ1-5; the D is unclear. CDR1 is LGHDT and CDR2 is YNNKEL in the germline V gene (reference sequence). Trimming removed 4 bases from V and 0 bases from J, with 4 bases in between. There are 13 residues in the CDR3. The CDR3 protein is CASSLYSNQPQHF. The CDR3 DNA is TGTGCCAGCAGCCTCTATAGCAATCAGCCCCAGCATTTT.

V gene TRBV7-9 combines with J gene TRBJ2-2, with D maybe TRBD1 (6 bases). The germline gives CDR1 SEHNR, CDR2 FQNEAQ (reference sequence). V was trimmed by 5 bases and J by 4 bases, leaving 14 bases between them. The CDR3 consists of 15 residues. The CDR3 sequence: CASSQWDIVTGELFF. CDR3 sequence (DNA): TGTGCCAGCAGCCAGTGGGACATCGTCACCGGGGAGCTGTTTTTT. The full variable domain, its missing parts supplied by reference TRBV7-9 and TRBJ2-2, is DTGVSQNPRHKITKRGQNVTFRCDPISEHNRLYWYRQTLGQGPEFLTYFQNEAQLEKSRLLSDRFSAERPKGSFSTLEIQRTEQGDSAMYLCASSQWDIVTGELFFGEGSRLTVL.

This chain uses TRBV7-9 with TRBJ2-2; 8 bases align to TRBD1. There are 15 residues in the CDR3. Trimming took 6 bases from V and 3 from J; bases not matched to a gene: 6. The V gene's germline CDR1 is SEHNR and CDR2 FQNEAQ (reference sequence). CDR3 bases: TGTGCCAGCAGGGCCGGGACAGGCGACACCGGGGAGCTGTTTTTT. This codes for CASRAGTGDTGELFF.

For the CDR3, the DNA is TGTGCCAGCAGCGCTAGGACAGTTCCCTACGAGCAGTACTTC. Its protein product is CASSARTVPYEQYF. V usage is TRBV9 and J usage is TRBJ2-7; a weak D match, TRBD1 (6 bases). Germline V gives CDR1 SGDLS, CDR2 YYNGEE. The ends were cut back, 3 bases at V and 2 bases at J, with 12 bases in the middle. The CDR3 has 14 amino acids.